These 24 T cell receptor beta chains originate from one sample sequenced in a study of blood T cell repertoires in COVID-19. TCRdb's copy holds only in-frame clones and misses some; the assay was immunoSEQ multiplex PCR. The sample holds roughly 55,000 clones, roughly 79% seen once. The sequenced sample was peripheral blood. All receptors derive from a human donor with active or convalescent COVID-19. The donor label of this sample is uncertain.

The V and J genes are TRBV28 and TRBJ2-4; TRBD2 matches 7 bases. CDR1 is MDHEN, CDR2 SYDVKM, per germline. This CDR3 contains 14 residues. J lost 1 base, V lost 7 bases, and 4 bases had no gene match. The chain's CDR3 is CASKSGGAKNIQYF. CDR3 in DNA: TGTGCCAGCAAATCCGGGGGGGCCAAAAACATTCAGTACTTC. Full variable domain (outside the CDR3, taken from reference TRBV28 and TRBJ2-4): DVKVTQSSRYLVKRTGEKVFLECVQDMDHENMFWYRQDPGLGLRLIYFSYDVKMKEKGDIPEGYSVSREKKERFSLILESASTNQTSMYLCASKSGGAKNIQYFGAGTRLSVL.

This clone has just a few counts. CDR3 nucleotide sequence: TGTGCCAGCACCCTCGTACAGGGAGGCAATCAGCCCCAGCATTTT. Amino acid sequence: CASTLVQGGNQPQHF. This chain connects TRBV28 to TRBJ1-5; D is perhaps TRBD1 (6 bases). The CDR3 has 15 amino acids. V was cut by 7 bases and J by 2 bases, with 15 bases left in between. The V gene's germline CDR1 is MDHEN and CDR2 SYDVKM.

The chain uses TRBV4-3 and TRBJ1-1; D perhaps matches TRBD1 (6 bases). CDR1 is LGHNA and CDR2 is YSLEER in the germline V gene. The V end lost 1 base, the J end lost 1 base, and 10 bases lay between the germline ends. This CDR3 is 15 amino acids long. The CDR3 DNA is TGCGCCAGCAGCCAAGGACTCAGGGGGAACACTGAAGCTTTCTTT. Residues: CASSQGLRGNTEAFF.

V and J are TRBV19 and TRBJ2-7; D is possibly TRBD1 (7 bases). The CDR3 extends over 14 amino acids. V lost 3 bases and J lost 2, with 11 bases in between. In germline, CDR1 is LNHDA, CDR2 SQIVND (reference sequence). In DNA form, the CDR3 reads TGTGCCAGTAGTATGGTCAGGGGGGCCTACGAGCAGTACTTC. Its protein product is CASSMVRGAYEQYF.

The rearrangement uses TRBV20-1 and TRBJ2-2; no firm D call. Trimming pared 1 base from V and 7 bases from J, leaving 4 bases between. The CDR3 covers 11 residues. CDR1 is DFQATT, CDR2 SNEGSKA, per germline (reference sequence). The CDR3 region has the DNA TGCAGTGCTAGAGCCCTCGGGGAGCTGTTTTTT. Translated, it gives CSARALGELFF.

The chain is built from TRBV6-1 and TRBJ2-7, with a weak D call TRBD2 (5 bases). The germline V gene encodes CDR1 MNHNS and CDR2 SASEGT. The ends were cut back, 1 base at V and 6 bases at J, with 13 bases in the middle. The CDR3 has 14 amino acids. CDR3 coding DNA: TGTGCCAGCAGTGAAGTAGGACTTGCGGCCGAGCAGTACTTC. It is translated as CASSEVGLAAEQYF.

V is TRBV7-6 and J is TRBJ1-5; D gene uncertain. Germline values: CDR1 SGHVS, CDR2 FNYEAQ. The ends were cut back, 1 base at V and 3 bases at J, with 7 bases in the middle. CDR3 length equals 14 residues. CDR3 nucleotides: TGTGCCAGCAGCTTAGGCAGTATCAATCAGCCCCAGCATTTT. This gives the protein CASSLGSINQPQHF.

This rearrangement joins TRBV30 to TRBJ1-5; a possible D gene is TRBD1 (5 bases). Germline assignment: CDR1 GTSNPN and CDR2 SVGIG (reference sequence). Trimming took off 3 bases at V and 2 bases at J, with 11 bases between the two ends. The CDR3 is 14 residues long. CDR3 residues: CAWRAGSGNQPQHF. The DNA of the CDR3 is TGTGCCTGGAGAGCAGGGTCAGGCAATCAGCCCCAGCATTTT.

The rearrangement links TRBV6-6 to TRBJ2-3; possible D gene TRBD2, 5 bases. The length of the CDR3 is 15 residues. V was cut by 7 bases and J by 4 bases, with 18 bases left in between. Germline V gene sequence: CDR1 MNHNY, CDR2 SVGAGI (reference sequence). This chain's CDR3 is CASKDQVAGADTQYF. The CDR3 bases are TGTGCCAGCAAAGACCAGGTCGCCGGGGCAGATACGCAGTATTTT.

Ten or more counts support this clone. The chain's CDR3 is CASSQDGREDQPQHF. For the CDR3, the DNA is TGTGCCAGCAGCCAAGATGGCAGGGAGGATCAGCCCCAGCATTTT. This chain uses TRBV3-1 (or the pseudogene TRBV3-2) with TRBJ1-5; tentatively, D is TRBD1 (5 bases). Germline CDR1 reads LGHDT; CDR2 reads YNNKEL (reference sequence). Trimming cost V 0 bases and J 5 bases, with 11 bases left between them. The CDR3 is made up of 15 amino acids.

This clone was picked up a small number of times. The gene calls are TRBV10-3 and TRBJ2-3, with D perhaps TRBD2 (5 bases). CDR3 length: 12 amino acids. The V end was cut by 9 bases, the J end by 8 bases, with 15 bases between. Germline loops: CDR1 ENHRY, CDR2 SYGVKD. The DNA of the CDR3 is TGTGCCATGAGAGGGTCCGAAGGTACGCAGTATTTT. This encodes CAMRGSEGTQYF.

This chain connects TRBV11-2 to TRBJ2-3; tentatively, D is TRBD2 (5 bases). Per germline, CDR1 SGHAT and CDR2 FQNNGV. Trimming left V 2 bases short and J 4 bases short, with 13 bases between. The CDR3 consists of 15 residues. Written as DNA, the CDR3 is TGTGCCAGCAGCTTACGGAAGGCCGGGGCAGATACGCAGTATTTT. Translation: CASSLRKAGADTQYF.

V is TRBV5-5 and J is TRBJ1-1; D not certain. The V and J ends lost 6 bases and 1 base respectively, with 4 bases between them. The germline gives CDR1 SGHKS, CDR2 YYEKEE (reference sequence). This CDR3 has 11 amino acids. The CDR3 DNA sequence: TGTGCCAGCACAGGGAACACTGAAGCTTTCTTT. It translates to CASTGNTEAFF.

The CDR3 spells CSGGLAGAGELFF. The CDR3 coding sequence is TGCAGCGGAGGACTAGCGGGAGCCGGGGAGCTGTTTTTT. The chain recombines TRBV29-1 with TRBJ2-2, with 13 positions matching TRBD2. The CDR3 sequence is 13 residues long. Germline V lookup: CDR1 SQVTM, CDR2 ANQGSEA. Unmatched junction bases numbered 2, after V lost 7 bases and J lost 6 bases.

This chain uses TRBV19 with TRBJ1-2; D remains ambiguous. The V gene's germline CDR1 is LNHDA and CDR2 SQIVND (reference sequence). The V and J ends lost 7 bases and 5 bases respectively, with 8 bases between them. The CDR3 consists of 11 residues. CDR3 DNA: TGTGCCAGTAACTCGGGGTATGGCTACACCTTC. Translation: CASNSGYGYTF. Full variable domain (missing parts from reference TRBV19 and TRBJ1-2): DGGITQSPKYLFRKEGQNVTLSCEQNLNHDAMYWYRQDPGQGLRLIYYSQIVNDFQKGDIAEGYSVSREKKESFPLTVTSAQKNPTAFYLCASNSGYGYTFGSGTRLTVV.

The table lists this clone with a few counts. The V and J genes are TRBV19 and TRBJ2-5, with 10 bases fitting TRBD2. Germline values: CDR1 LNHDA, CDR2 SQIVND (reference sequence). Losses at the gene ends were 1 base for V and 8 bases for J; bases not matched to a gene: 10. The CDR3 extends over 16 amino acids. The CDR3 region is CASSIGGTSEKRTQYF. Here the CDR3 DNA reads TGTGCCAGTAGTATAGGAGGGACTAGCGAGAAGAGAACCCAGTACTTC.

The chain has TRBV6-6 and TRBJ2-7; D is ambiguous. Germline CDR1 and CDR2: MNHNY and SVGAGI (reference sequence). The V end was cut by 4 bases, the J end by 3 bases, with 13 bases between. The CDR3 length is 14 residues. DNA of the CDR3: TGTGCCAGCAGTTCCCCCCCTGAGTACTACGAGCAGTACTTC. Translation gives CASSSPPEYYEQYF.

In its sample, this clone was seen a few times. CDR3 amino acids: CASRDRGLSNSPLHF. For the CDR3, the DNA is TGTGCCAGCCGGGACAGGGGGTTAAGTAATTCACCCCTCCACTTT. The chain employs TRBV2 and TRBJ1-6, with 11 bases aligning to TRBD1. Trimming at V came to 8 bases and at J to 6 bases, leaving 6 bases not matched to a gene. The CDR3 is made up of 15 amino acids. Germline assignment: CDR1 SNHLY and CDR2 FYNNEI.

V is TRBV7-8 and J is TRBJ2-5, with a possible D match to TRBD2 (5 bases). Germline CDR1 and CDR2: SGHVS and FQNEAQ. The CDR3 has 16 residues. The V end lost 4 bases, the J end lost 1 base, and 16 bases lay between the germline ends. CDR3 protein: CASSSPSGIFQETQYF. The CDR3 coding sequence is TGTGCCAGCAGCTCCCCCAGCGGAATCTTCCAAGAGACCCAGTACTTC.

The rearrangement links TRBV9 to TRBJ1-5; 8 bases map to TRBD1. Looked up from germline, CDR1 is SGDLS and CDR2 is YYNGEE. The CDR3 loop spans 15 amino acids. J gave up 5 bases and V 2 bases, and 6 bases lay outside the gene matches. For the CDR3, the DNA is TGTGCCAGCAGCGTCGGACAGGGCCGGGATCAGCCCCAGCATTTT. Protein sequence: CASSVGQGRDQPQHF.

The CDR3 sequence: CASSITGARNQPQHF. CDR3 in DNA: TGTGCCAGTAGTATAACTGGGGCGCGCAATCAGCCCCAGCATTTT. The rearrangement uses TRBV19 and TRBJ1-5; maybe TRBD1 (5 bases). Germline V gene sequence: CDR1 LNHDA, CDR2 SQIVND (reference sequence). V was clipped by 2 bases and J by 2 bases, with 10 bases between them. The CDR3 covers 15 residues.

The V and J genes are TRBV4-1 and TRBJ1-3; TRBD1 aligns across 7 bases. The CDR3 is 17 amino acids. Germline V gives CDR1 MGHRA, CDR2 YSYEKL. Trimming at V came to 3 bases and at J to 0 bases, leaving 8 bases not matched to a gene. The CDR3 DNA sequence: TGCGCCAGCAGCCACGCGGACAGGTCTGCCTCTGGAAACACCATATATTTT. Amino acids: CASSHADRSASGNTIYF.

The chain links TRBV7-9 to TRBJ2-2; D is unresolved. The CDR3 contains 15 residues. Germline values: CDR1 SEHNR, CDR2 FQNEAQ (reference sequence). The V end was cut by 3 bases, the J end by 1 base, with 9 bases between. CDR3 in amino acids: CASSFEVENTGELFF. CDR3 in DNA: TGTGCCAGCAGCTTTGAGGTGGAGAACACCGGGGAGCTGTTTTTT.

The chain recombines TRBV5-1 with TRBJ2-3; 10 bases agree with TRBD1. The CDR3 runs to 16 residues. Losses at the gene ends were 7 bases for V and 0 bases for J; bases not matched to a gene: 8. CDR1 is SGHRS and CDR2 is YFSETQ in the germline V gene. CDR3 region: CASAGQGTSSTDTQYF. In nucleotides, the CDR3 is TGCGCCAGCGCGGGACAGGGGACATCTAGCACAGATACGCAGTATTTT.